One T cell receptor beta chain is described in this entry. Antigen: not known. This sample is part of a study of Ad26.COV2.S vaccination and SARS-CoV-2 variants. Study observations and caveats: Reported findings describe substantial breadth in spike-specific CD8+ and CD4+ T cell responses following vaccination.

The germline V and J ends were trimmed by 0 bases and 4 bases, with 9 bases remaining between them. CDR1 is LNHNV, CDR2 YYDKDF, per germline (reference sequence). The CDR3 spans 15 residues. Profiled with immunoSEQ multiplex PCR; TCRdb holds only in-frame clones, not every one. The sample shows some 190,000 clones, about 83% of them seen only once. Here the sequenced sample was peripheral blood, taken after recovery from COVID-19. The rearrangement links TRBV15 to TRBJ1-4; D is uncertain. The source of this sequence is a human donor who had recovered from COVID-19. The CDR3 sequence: CATSRDKRYNEKLFF. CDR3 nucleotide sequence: TGTGCCACCAGCAGAGATAAAAGGTATAATGAAAAACTGTTTTTT.